These 13 T cell receptor beta chains originate from one sample sequenced in a study of blood T cell repertoires in COVID-19. The protocol was immunoSEQ multiplex PCR, while the TCRdb copy is restricted to in-frame clones and leaves out a portion. The repertoire holds around 300,000 clones, with roughly 90% as singletons. Material: peripheral blood. The receptor source for this set is a man between 50 and 59 years old with acute or convalescent COVID-19.

CDR3 sequence: CASSYGGGPRNTIYF. CDR3 bases: TGTGCCAGCAGCTACGGGGGGGGGCCCCGAAACACCATATATTTT. The chain employs TRBV6-6 and TRBJ1-3; perhaps TRBD1 as D (6 bases). Germline V lookup: CDR1 MNHNY, CDR2 SVGAGI (reference sequence). This CDR3 region has 15 residues. Trimming cost V 6 bases and J 5 bases, with 17 bases left between them.

The V call is TRBV10-3, the J call TRBJ1-3; TRBD1 agrees at 9 bases. The V gene's germline CDR1 is ENHRY and CDR2 SYGVKD. The CDR3 sequence is 17 residues long. Trimming at V came to 4 bases and at J to 4 bases, leaving 11 bases not matched to a gene. The CDR3 reads CAISAAPGQGIGNTIYF. CDR3 DNA: TGTGCCATCAGTGCCGCCCCGGGACAGGGTATAGGAAACACCATATATTTT.

This chain joins TRBV29-1 and TRBJ2-1; maybe TRBD1 (6 bases). Trimming shortened V by 4 bases and J by 7 bases, and 23 bases separated the two germline ends. Germline values: CDR1 SQVTM, CDR2 ANQGSEA. The CDR3 runs 16 residues. The CDR3 region is CSVGGIRGSQFNEQFF. The CDR3 coding sequence is TGCAGCGTTGGAGGCATAAGGGGGTCCCAATTTAATGAGCAGTTCTTC.

This rearrangement joins TRBV12-3 or TRBV12-4 to TRBJ1-5; no firm D call. Trimming shortened V by 2 bases and J by 11 bases, and 10 bases separated the two germline ends. The CDR3 totals 12 residues. The CDR3 DNA reads as TGTGCCAGCAGTTTACTTCCGCAGGCCCAGCATTTT. This encodes CASSLLPQAQHF.

The rearrangement links TRBV7-2 to TRBJ2-5; D remains unclear. This CDR3 comprises 14 residues. V gave up 1 base and J gave up 5 bases, with 11 bases separating them. Looked up from germline, CDR1 is SGHTA and CDR2 is FQGNSA. The CDR3 DNA reads TGTGCCAGCAGCTTAGGGAGCACTTCGGAGACCCAGTACTTC. It specifies CASSLGSTSETQYF. The variable domain in full, with the rest retrieved from reference TRBV7-2 and TRBJ2-5, is GAGVSQSPSNKVTEKGKDVELRCDPISGHTALYWYRQSLGQGLEFLIYFQGNSAPDKSGLPSDRFSAERTGGSVSTLTIQRTQQEDSAVYLCASSLGSTSETQYFGPGTRLLVL.

This rearrangement joins TRBV6-5 to TRBJ2-7, with a tentative D call TRBD1 (5 bases). Germline V lookup: CDR1 MNHEY, CDR2 SVGAGI. Trimming shortened V by 6 bases and J by 2 bases, and 14 bases separated the two germline ends. The CDR3 length is 14 residues. The CDR3 DNA sequence: TGTGCCAGCAGACCCCGTCTAGGGGCCTACGAGCAGTACTTC. Amino acid sequence: CASRPRLGAYEQYF.

This clone was picked up a small number of times. V and J are TRBV4-2 and TRBJ2-1, with 8 bases matching TRBD1. This CDR3 contains 11 residues. The V gene end was trimmed by 4 bases and the J gene end by 15 bases; junction bases not matched to a gene: 5. Germline V CDR1 and CDR2: LGHNA, YNFKEQ. CDR3 sequence reads: CASSPGQGAFF. The CDR3 nucleotides are TGTGCCAGCAGCCCTGGACAGGGTGCGTTCTTC.

This clone was picked up a small number of times. Germline is not matched at one junction end, which may reflect a read error. The chain couples TRBV7-7 to TRBJ2-2; D ambiguous. The CDR3 length is 14 residues. Per the germline V gene, CDR1 is SSHAT and CDR2 is FNYEAQ (reference sequence). CDR3 sequence (DNA): TGTGCTAGCAGCTCCCCCCTGAACACCGGGGAGCTGTTTTTT. Translated, it gives CASSSPLNTGELFF.

The rearrangement links TRBV7-8 to TRBJ2-2, with D perhaps TRBD1 (5 bases). Germline CDR1 reads SGHVS; CDR2 reads FQNEAQ. Trimming pared 2 bases from V and 0 bases from J, leaving 22 bases between. This CDR3 spans 20 amino acids. The CDR3 nucleotides read TGTGCCAGCAGCTTATCGCAGGGCTCCCTCCTAACCCCGAACACCGGGGAGCTGTTTTTT. Protein sequence: CASSLSQGSLLTPNTGELFF.

The chain has TRBV19 and TRBJ2-7, with 7 bases aligning to TRBD1. Germline CDR1 and CDR2: LNHDA and SQIVND (reference sequence). CDR3 length: 13 amino acids. Trimming at V came to 0 bases and at J to 7 bases, leaving 3 bases not matched to a gene. CDR3 coding DNA: TGTGCCAGTAGTATAGACGACAGGGCAGAGCAGTACTTC. This encodes CASSIDDRAEQYF.

The chain combines TRBV7-2 with TRBJ1-4; tentative D call: TRBD1 (6 bases). Deletions cut 6 bases from V and 0 bases from J, with 14 bases between. The CDR3 loop spans 16 amino acids. The germline V gene has CDR1 SGHTA and CDR2 FQGNSA. The CDR3 spells CASSLLGGATNEKLFF. As DNA, the CDR3 is TGTGCCAGCAGTCTCCTAGGGGGGGCAACTAATGAAAAACTGTTTTTT. The full variable domain, with the rest looked up from reference TRBV7-2 and TRBJ1-4, is GAGVSQSPSNKVTEKGKDVELRCDPISGHTALYWYRQSLGQGLEFLIYFQGNSAPDKSGLPSDRFSAERTGGSVSTLTIQRTQQEDSAVYLCASSLLGGATNEKLFFGSGTQLSVL.

This chain links TRBV9 with TRBJ2-2; 10 bases fit TRBD1. The CDR3 runs to 15 residues. V lost 4 bases and J lost 2; bases outside the gene matches: 2. Germline V gene lookup returns CDR1 SGDLS and CDR2 YYNGEE. The CDR3 bases are TGTGCCAGCAGCCGGGACAGGGGTAACACCGGGGAGCTGTTTTTT. Its translation: CASSRDRGNTGELFF.

The DNA of the CDR3 is TGTGCCTGCCGGGACAGGGCGATTACTGAAGCTTTCTTT. It is translated as CACRDRAITEAFF. The gene calls are TRBV30 and TRBJ1-1; 9 nucleotides agree with TRBD1. The V gene end was trimmed by 6 bases and the J gene end by 5 bases; junction bases not matched to a gene: 7. The CDR3 spans 13 residues. Per the germline V gene, CDR1 is GTSNPN and CDR2 is SVGIG (reference sequence).